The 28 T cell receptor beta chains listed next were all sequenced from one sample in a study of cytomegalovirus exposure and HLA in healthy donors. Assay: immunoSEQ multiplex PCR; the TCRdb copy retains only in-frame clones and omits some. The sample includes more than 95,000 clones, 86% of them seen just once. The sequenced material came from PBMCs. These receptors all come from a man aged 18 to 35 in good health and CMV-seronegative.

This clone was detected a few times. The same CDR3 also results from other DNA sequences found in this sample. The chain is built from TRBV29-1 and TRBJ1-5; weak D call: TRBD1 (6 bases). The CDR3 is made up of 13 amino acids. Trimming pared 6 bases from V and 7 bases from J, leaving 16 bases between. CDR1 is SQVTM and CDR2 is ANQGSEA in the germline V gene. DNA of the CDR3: TGCAGCGTAACGGCGGGGGCAGGGCAGCCCCAGCATTTT. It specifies CSVTAGAGQPQHF.

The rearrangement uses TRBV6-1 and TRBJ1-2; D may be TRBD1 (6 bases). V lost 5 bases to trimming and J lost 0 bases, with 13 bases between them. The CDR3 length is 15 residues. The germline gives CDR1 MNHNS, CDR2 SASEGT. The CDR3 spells CASSSLGATNYGYTF. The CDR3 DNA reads TGTGCCAGCAGTAGCCTGGGGGCTACTAACTATGGCTACACCTTC.

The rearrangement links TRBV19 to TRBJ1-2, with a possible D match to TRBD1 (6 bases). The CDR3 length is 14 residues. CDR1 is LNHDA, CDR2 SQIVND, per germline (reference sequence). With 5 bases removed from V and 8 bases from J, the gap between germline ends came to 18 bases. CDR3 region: CASSDSPHRDGYTF. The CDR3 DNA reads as TGTGCCAGTAGTGACAGCCCTCACAGGGACGGCTACACCTTC. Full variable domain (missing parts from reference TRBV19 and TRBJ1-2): DGGITQSPKYLFRKEGQNVTLSCEQNLNHDAMYWYRQDPGQGLRLIYYSQIVNDFQKGDIAEGYSVSREKKESFPLTVTSAQKNPTAFYLCASSDSPHRDGYTFGSGTRLTVV.

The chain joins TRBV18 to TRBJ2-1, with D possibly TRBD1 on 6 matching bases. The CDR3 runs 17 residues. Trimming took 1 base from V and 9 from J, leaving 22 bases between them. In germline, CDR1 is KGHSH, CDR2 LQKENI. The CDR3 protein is CASSPLDGRGVGGEQFF. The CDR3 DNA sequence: TGTGCCAGCTCACCACTCGACGGCAGGGGAGTAGGTGGTGAGCAGTTCTTC.

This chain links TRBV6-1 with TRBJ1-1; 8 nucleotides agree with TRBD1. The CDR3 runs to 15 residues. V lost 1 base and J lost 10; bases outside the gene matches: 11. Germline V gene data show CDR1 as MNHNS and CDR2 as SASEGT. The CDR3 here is CASSEGMDRARGAFF. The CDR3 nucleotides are TGTGCCAGCAGTGAAGGAATGGACAGGGCACGGGGAGCTTTCTTT.

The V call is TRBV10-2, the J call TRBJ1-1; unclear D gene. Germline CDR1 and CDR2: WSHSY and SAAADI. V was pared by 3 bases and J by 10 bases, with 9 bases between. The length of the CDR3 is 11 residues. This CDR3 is CASSEGGPAFF. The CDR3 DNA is TGCGCCAGCAGTGAAGGAGGGCCAGCTTTCTTT.

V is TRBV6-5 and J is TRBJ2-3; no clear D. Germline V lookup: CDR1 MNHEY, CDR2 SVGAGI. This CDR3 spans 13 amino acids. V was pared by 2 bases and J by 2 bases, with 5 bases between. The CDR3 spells CASSYTITDTQYF. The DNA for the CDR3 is TGTGCCAGCAGTTACACTATCACAGATACGCAGTATTTT.

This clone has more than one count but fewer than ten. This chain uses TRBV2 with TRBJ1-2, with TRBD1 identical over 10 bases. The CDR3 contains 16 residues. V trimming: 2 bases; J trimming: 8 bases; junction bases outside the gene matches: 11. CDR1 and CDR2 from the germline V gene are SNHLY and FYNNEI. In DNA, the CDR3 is TGTGCCAGCAGTGAATCGAACGCCGGGACAGGGGACGGCTACACCTTC. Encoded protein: CASSESNAGTGDGYTF. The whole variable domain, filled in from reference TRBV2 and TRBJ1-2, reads EPEVTQTPSHQVTQMGQEVILRCVPISNHLYFYWYRQILGQKVEFLVSFYNNEISEKSEIFDDQFSVERPDGSNFTLKIRSTKLEDSAMYFCASSESNAGTGDGYTFGSGTRLTVV.

The CDR3 loop reads CASSPRFGDRATEAFF. The CDR3 DNA sequence: TGTGCCAGCTCACCACGGTTCGGAGACAGGGCCACTGAAGCTTTCTTT. The rearrangement joins TRBV18 to TRBJ1-1; TRBD1 matches 7 bases. Looked up from germline, CDR1 is KGHSH and CDR2 is LQKENI. Trimming cost V 1 base and J 4 bases; bases outside gene matches: 9. This CDR3 region has 16 residues.

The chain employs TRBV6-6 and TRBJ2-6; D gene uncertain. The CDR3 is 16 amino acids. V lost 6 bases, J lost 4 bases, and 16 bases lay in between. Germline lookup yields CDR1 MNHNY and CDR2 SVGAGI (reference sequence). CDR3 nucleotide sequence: TGTGCCAGCAGCCCCGAGCCCCGAGGCGGGGCCAACGTCCTGACTTTC. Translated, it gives CASSPEPRGGANVLTF.

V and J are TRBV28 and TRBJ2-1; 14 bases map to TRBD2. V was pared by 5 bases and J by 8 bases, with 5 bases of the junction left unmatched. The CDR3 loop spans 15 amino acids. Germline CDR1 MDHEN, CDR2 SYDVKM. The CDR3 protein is CASSQGLAGVYEQFF. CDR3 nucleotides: TGTGCCAGCAGTCAGGGACTAGCGGGAGTGTATGAGCAGTTCTTC.

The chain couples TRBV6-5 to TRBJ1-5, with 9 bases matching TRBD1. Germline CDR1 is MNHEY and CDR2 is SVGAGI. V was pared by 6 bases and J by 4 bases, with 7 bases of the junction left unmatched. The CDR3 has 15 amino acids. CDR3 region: CASRQTGQGNQPQHF. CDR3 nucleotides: TGTGCCAGCAGGCAGACCGGACAGGGGAATCAGCCCCAGCATTTT.

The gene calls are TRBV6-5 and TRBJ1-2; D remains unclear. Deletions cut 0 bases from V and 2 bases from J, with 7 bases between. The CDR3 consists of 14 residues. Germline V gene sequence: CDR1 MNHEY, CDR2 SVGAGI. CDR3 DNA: TGTGCCAGCAGTTACTCGACCAGGAACTATGGCTACACCTTC. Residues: CASSYSTRNYGYTF.

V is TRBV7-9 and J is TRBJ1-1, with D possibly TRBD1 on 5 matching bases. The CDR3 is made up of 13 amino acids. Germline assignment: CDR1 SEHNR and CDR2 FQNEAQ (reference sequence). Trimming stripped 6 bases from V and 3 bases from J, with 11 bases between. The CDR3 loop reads CASSSGIYTEAFF. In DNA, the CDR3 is TGTGCCAGCAGTTCAGGGATCTACACTGAAGCTTTCTTT.

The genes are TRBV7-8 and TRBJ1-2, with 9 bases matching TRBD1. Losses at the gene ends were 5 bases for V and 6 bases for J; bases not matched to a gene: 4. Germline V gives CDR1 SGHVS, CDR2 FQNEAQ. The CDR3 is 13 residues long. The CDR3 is CASSKQGADGYTF. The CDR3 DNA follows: TGTGCCAGCAGCAAACAGGGGGCGGATGGCTACACCTTC.

The CDR3 DNA reads as TGTGCCAGCACCCTTGGGCGGGGCCGCAACACCGGGGAGCTGTTTTTT. This sequence encodes CASTLGRGRNTGELFF. The chain recombines TRBV28 with TRBJ2-2; a possible D gene is TRBD2 (6 bases). The length of the CDR3 is 16 residues. Germline CDR1 and CDR2: MDHEN and SYDVKM. The V and J ends lost 7 bases and 2 bases respectively, with 17 bases between them. Full variable domain (remainder filled in from reference TRBV28 and TRBJ2-2): DVKVTQSSRYLVKRTGEKVFLECVQDMDHENMFWYRQDPGLGLRLIYFSYDVKMKEKGDIPEGYSVSREKKERFSLILESASTNQTSMYLCASTLGRGRNTGELFFGEGSRLTVL.

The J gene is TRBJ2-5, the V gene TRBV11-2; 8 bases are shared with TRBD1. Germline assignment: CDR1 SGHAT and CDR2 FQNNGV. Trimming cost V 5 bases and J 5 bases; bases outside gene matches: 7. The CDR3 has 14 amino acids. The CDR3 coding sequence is TGTGCCAGCAGCCCAGCGGACAGGGTTGAGACCCAGTACTTC. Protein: CASSPADRVETQYF.

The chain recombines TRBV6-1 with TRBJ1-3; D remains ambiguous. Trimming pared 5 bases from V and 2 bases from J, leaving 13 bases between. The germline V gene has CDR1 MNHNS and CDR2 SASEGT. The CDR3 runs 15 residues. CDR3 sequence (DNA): TGTGCCAGCAGTACCGGGGATGACACTGGAAACACCATATATTTT. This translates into CASSTGDDTGNTIYF.

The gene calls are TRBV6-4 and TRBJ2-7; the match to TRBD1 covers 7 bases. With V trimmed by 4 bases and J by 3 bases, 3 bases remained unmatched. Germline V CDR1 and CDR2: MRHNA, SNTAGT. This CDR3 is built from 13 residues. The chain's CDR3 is CASSVGQNYEQYF. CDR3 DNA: TGTGCCAGCAGTGTGGGACAGAACTACGAGCAGTACTTC.

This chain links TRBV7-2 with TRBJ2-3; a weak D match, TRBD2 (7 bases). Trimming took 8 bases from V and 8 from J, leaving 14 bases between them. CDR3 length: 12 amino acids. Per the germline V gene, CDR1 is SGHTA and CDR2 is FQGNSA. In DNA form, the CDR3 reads TGTGCCAGCGGGGGGGGCTTTAGTACGCAGTATTTT. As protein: CASGGGFSTQYF.

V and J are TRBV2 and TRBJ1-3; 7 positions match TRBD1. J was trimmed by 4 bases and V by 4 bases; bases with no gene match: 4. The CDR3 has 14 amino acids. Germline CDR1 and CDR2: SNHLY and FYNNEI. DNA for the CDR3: TGTGCCAGCAGTGCAGGGGGGAAGGGAAACACCATATATTTT. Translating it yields CASSAGGKGNTIYF. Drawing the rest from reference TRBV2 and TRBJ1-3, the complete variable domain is EPEVTQTPSHQVTQMGQEVILRCVPISNHLYFYWYRQILGQKVEFLVSFYNNEISEKSEIFDDQFSVERPDGSNFTLKIRSTKLEDSAMYFCASSAGGKGNTIYFGEGSWLTVV.

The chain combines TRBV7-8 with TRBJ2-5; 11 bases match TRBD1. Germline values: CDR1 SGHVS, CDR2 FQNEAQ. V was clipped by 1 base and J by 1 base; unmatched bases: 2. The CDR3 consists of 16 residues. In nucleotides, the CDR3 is TGTGCCAGCAGCTTAGGGACAGGGGGCTTCCAAGAGACCCAGTACTTC. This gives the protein CASSLGTGGFQETQYF.

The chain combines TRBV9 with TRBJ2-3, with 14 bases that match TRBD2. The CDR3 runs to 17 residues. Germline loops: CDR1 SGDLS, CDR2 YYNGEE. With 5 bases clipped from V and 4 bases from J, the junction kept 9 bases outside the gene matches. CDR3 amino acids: CASSRGTSGGIADTQYF. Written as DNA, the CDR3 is TGTGCCAGCAGTCGGGGGACTAGCGGGGGAATCGCAGATACGCAGTATTTT.

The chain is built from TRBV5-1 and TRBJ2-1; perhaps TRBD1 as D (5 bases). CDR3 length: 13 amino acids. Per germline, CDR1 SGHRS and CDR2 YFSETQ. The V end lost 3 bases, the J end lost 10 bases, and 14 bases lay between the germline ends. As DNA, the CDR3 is TGCGCCAGCAGCTGGACCACTAAGGGGGAGCAGTTCTTC. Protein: CASSWTTKGEQFF.

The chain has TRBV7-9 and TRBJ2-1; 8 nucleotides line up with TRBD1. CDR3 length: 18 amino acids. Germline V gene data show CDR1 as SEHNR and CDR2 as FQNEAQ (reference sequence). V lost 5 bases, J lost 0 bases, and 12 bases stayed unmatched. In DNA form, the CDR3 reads TGTGCCAGCAGCACCGACAGGGGTCGTTCTAGCTCCTACAATGAGCAGTTCTTC. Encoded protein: CASSTDRGRSSSYNEQFF.

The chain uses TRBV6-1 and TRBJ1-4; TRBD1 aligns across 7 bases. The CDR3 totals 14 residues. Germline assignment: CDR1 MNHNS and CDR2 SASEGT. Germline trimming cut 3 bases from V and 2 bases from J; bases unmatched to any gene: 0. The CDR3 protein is CASSDRGTNEKLFF. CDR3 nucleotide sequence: TGTGCCAGCAGTGACAGGGGGACTAATGAAAAACTGTTTTTT.

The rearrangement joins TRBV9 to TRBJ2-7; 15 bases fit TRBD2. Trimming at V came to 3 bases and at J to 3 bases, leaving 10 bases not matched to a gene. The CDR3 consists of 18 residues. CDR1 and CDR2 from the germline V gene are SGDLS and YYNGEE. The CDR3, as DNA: TGTGCCAGCAGCGCGAGGACCGGGACTAGCGGGAGGTTCTACGAGCAGTACTTC. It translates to CASSARTGTSGRFYEQYF. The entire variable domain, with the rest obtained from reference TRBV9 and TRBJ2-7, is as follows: DSGVTQTPKHLITATGQRVTLRCSPRSGDLSVYWYQQSLDQGLQFLIQYYNGEERAKGNILERFSAQQFPDLHSELNLSSLELGDSALYFCASSARTGTSGRFYEQYFGPGTRLTVT.

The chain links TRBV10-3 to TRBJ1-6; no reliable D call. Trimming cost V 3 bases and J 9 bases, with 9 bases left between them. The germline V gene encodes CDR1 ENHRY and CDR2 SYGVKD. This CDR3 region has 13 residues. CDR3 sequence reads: CAISEFGGSPLHF. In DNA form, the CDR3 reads TGTGCCATCAGTGAATTCGGAGGTTCACCCCTCCACTTT.